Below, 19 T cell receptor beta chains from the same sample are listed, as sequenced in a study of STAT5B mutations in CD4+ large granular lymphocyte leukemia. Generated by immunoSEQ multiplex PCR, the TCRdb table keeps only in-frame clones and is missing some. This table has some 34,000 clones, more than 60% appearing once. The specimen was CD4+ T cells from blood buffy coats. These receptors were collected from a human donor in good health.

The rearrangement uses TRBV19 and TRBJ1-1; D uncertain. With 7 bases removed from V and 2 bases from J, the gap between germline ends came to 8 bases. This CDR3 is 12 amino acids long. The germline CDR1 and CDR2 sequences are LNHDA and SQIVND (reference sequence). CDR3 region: CASTRSNTEAFF. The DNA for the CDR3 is TGTGCCAGTACCCGATCCAACACTGAAGCTTTCTTT.

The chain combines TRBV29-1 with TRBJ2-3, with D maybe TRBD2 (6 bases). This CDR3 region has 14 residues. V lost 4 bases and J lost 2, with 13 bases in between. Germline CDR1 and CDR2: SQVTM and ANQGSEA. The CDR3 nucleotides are TGCAGCGTTGGTCGGAGGGACCTCACAGATACGCAGTATTTT. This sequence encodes CSVGRRDLTDTQYF.

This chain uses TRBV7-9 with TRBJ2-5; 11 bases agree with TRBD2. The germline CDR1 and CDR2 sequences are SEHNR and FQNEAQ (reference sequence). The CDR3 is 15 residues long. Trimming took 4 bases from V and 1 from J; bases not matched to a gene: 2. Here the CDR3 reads CASSSGTSGQETQYF. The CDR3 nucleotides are TGTGCCAGCAGCTCGGGGACTAGCGGCCAAGAGACCCAGTACTTC. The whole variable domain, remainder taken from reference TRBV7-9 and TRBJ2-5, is DTGVSQNPRHKITKRGQNVTFRCDPISEHNRLYWYRQTLGQGPEFLTYFQNEAQLEKSRLLSDRFSAERPKGSFSTLEIQRTEQGDSAMYLCASSSGTSGQETQYFGPGTRLLVL.

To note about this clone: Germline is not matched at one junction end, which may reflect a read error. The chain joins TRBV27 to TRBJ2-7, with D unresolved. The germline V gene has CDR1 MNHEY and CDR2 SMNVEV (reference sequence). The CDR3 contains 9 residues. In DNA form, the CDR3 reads TGTGCCAGCACTGGGTATATGGACTTC. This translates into CASTGYMDF.

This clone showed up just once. The chain's CDR3 is CASTTGGGGEKLFF. The CDR3 coding sequence is TGCGCCAGCACAACAGGGGGCGGAGGAGAAAAACTGTTTTTT. The V gene is TRBV5-1, the J gene TRBJ1-4; 9 nucleotides match TRBD1. CDR3 length: 14 residues. The germline V gene encodes CDR1 SGHRS and CDR2 YFSETQ. V shed 6 bases, J shed 8 bases, and the junction held 8 bases outside the gene matches.

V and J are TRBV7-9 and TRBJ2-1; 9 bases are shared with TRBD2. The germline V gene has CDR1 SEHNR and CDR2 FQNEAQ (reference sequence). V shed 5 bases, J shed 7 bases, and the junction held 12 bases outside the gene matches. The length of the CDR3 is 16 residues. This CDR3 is CASSARLAVMPNEQFF. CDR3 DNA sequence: TGTGCCAGCAGCGCGCGACTAGCGGTTATGCCTAATGAGCAGTTCTTC.

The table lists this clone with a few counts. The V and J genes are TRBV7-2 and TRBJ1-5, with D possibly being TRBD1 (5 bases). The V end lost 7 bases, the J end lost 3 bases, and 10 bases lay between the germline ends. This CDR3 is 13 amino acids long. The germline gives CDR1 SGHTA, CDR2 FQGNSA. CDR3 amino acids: CASTVRANQPQHF. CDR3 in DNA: TGTGCCAGCACAGTCAGGGCCAATCAGCCCCAGCATTTT.

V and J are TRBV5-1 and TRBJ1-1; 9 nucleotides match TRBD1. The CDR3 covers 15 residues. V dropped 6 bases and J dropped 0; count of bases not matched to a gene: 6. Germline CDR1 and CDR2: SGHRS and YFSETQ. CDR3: CASKDRGELNTEAFF. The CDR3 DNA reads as TGCGCCAGCAAAGACAGGGGGGAACTGAACACTGAAGCTTTCTTT.

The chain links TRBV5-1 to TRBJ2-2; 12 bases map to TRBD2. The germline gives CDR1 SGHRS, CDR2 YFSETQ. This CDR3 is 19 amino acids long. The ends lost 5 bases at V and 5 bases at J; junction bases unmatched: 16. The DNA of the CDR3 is TGCGCCAGCAGGAACGGAAAGACTAGCGGGGGTGAACAGACCGGGGAGCTGTTTTTT. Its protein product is CASRNGKTSGGEQTGELFF. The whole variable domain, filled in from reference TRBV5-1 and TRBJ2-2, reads KAGVTQTPRYLIKTRGQQVTLSCSPISGHRSVSWYQQTPGQGLQFLFEYFSETQRNKGNFPGRFSGRQFSNSRSEMNVSTLELGDSALYLCASRNGKTSGGEQTGELFFGEGSRLTVL.

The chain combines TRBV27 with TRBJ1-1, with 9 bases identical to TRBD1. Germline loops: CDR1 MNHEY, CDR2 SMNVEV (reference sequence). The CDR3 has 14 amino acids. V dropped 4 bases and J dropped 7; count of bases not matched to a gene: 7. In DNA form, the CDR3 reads TGTGCCAGCAGTTCCAACAGGGGGCTTGGTGAAGCTTTCTTT. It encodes CASSSNRGLGEAFF.

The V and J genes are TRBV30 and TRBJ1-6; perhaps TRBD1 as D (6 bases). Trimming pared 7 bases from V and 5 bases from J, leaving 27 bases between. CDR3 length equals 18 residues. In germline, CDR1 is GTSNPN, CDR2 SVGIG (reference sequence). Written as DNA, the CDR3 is TGTGCCTACTCAGGGGCAGGTGGAGGAGGAGTAAATAATTCACCCCTCCACTTT. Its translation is CAYSGAGGGGVNNSPLHF.

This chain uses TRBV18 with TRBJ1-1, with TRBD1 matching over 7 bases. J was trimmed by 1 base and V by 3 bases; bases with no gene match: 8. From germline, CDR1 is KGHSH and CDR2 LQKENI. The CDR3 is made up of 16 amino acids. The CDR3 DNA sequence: TGTGCCAGCTCACCGCGGGGACAGCAACAGAACACTGAAGCTTTCTTT. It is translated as CASSPRGQQQNTEAFF.

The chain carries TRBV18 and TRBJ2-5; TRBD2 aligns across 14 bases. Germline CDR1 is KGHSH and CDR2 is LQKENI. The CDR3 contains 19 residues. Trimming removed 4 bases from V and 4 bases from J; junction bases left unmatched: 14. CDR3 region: CASSLYSGTSGSQVETQYF. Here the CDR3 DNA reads TGTGCCAGCTCACTTTATTCCGGGACTAGCGGGAGTCAAGTAGAGACCCAGTACTTC.

As DNA, the CDR3 is TGTGCCAGCAGCTTGGCAGGGCTACAAGAGACCCAGTACTTC. It translates to CASSLAGLQETQYF. The chain combines TRBV5-6 with TRBJ2-5, with a weak D call TRBD1 (5 bases). The CDR3 consists of 14 residues. V was cut by 0 bases and J by 2 bases, with 8 bases left in between. Per germline, CDR1 SGHDT and CDR2 YYEEEE.

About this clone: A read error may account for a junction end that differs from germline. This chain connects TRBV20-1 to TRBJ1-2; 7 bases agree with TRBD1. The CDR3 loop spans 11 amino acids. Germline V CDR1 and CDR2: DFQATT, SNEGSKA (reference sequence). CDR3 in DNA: TGCAGTGCTAGAGATCAGGGGGGGCTGCACTTC. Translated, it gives CSARDQGGLHF.

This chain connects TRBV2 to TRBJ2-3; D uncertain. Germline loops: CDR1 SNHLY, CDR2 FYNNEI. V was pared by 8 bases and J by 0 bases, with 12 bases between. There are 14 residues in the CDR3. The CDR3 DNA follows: TGTGCCAGCGAATCCGTGGGTAGCACAGATACGCAGTATTTT. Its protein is CASESVGSTDTQYF.

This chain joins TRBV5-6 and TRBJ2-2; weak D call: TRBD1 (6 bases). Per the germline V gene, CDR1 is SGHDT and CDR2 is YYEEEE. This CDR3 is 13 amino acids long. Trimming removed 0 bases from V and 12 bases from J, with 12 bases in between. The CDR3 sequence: CASSLAAGVQLFF. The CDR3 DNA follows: TGTGCCAGCAGCTTGGCCGCAGGGGTTCAGCTGTTTTTT.

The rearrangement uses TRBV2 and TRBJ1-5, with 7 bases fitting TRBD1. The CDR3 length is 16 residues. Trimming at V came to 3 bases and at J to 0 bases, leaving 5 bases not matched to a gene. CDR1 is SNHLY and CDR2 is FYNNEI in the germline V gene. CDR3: CASSEGTEYSNQPQHF. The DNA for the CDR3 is TGTGCCAGCAGTGAGGGGACAGAATATAGCAATCAGCCCCAGCATTTT.

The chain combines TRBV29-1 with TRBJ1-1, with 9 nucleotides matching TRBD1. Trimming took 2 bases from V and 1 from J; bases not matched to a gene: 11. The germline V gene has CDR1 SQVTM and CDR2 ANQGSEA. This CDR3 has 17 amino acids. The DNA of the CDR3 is TGCAGCGTTGAAAACGGACAGGGGAGATTGTCGAACACTGAAGCTTTCTTT. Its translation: CSVENGQGRLSNTEAFF.